This entry features one T cell receptor (beta chain) sequence. Its antigen remains unknown. Deletions cut 4 bases from V and 3 bases from J, with 10 bases between. There are 14 residues in the CDR3. Looked up from germline, CDR1 is MNHNS and CDR2 is SASEGT. Clones were read by immunoSEQ multiplex PCR, and TCRdb kept only the in-frame ones, dropping some. This sample carries about 68,000 clones, under 90% of them seen once, and the ten largest clones take roughly 0.74%. This sample was included in a study of OX40 agonist ivuxolimab in advanced cancers. Study outcomes and limitations: Clonal expansion from baseline to week 6 occurred in both CD4+ and CD8+ T cells.

This chain uses TRBV6-1 with TRBJ2-1; D may be TRBD1 (5 bases). This receptor was obtained from an adult with an advanced solid tumor such as melanoma, head and neck, liver or kidney cancer. The material sequenced was CD4+ or CD8+ T cells sorted from blood, taken in a trial of the OX40 agonist ivuxolimab. Here the CDR3 DNA reads TGTGCCAGCAGTGTCGGCAGGGTCTACAATGAGCAGTTCTTC. Its translation is CASSVGRVYNEQFF.